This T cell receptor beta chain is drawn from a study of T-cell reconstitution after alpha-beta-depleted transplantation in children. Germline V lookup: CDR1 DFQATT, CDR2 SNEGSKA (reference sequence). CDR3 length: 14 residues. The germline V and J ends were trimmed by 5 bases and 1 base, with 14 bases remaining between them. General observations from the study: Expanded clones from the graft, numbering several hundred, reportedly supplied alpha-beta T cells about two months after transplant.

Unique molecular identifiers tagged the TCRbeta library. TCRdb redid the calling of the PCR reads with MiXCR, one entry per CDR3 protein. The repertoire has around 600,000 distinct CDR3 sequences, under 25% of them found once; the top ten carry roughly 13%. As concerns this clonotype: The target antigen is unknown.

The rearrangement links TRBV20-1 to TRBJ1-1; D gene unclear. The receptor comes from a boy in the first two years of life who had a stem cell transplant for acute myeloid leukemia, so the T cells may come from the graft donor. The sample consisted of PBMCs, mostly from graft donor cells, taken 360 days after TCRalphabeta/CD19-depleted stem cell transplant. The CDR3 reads CSAGKPYQNTEAFF. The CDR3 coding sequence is TGCAGTGCTGGAAAACCCTATCAGAACACTGAAGCTTTCTTT.